The 21 T cell receptor beta chains reported below all come from one sample, sequenced in a study of T cell repertoires in cytomegalovirus infection. Antigen specificity for these receptors is unknown. TCRdb reanalysed the reads using MiXCR and keeps one entry per CDR3 protein. The repertoire holds a few hundred thousand distinct CDR3 sequences, with about 28% as singletons. Sample: cultured PBMCs, taken from culture after CMV antigen stimulation. Receptors were obtained from a human donor in good health (CMV status not recorded). Some clones in this sample may be carry-over from other donors' samples.

This clonotype was counted ten times or more. The chain recombines TRBV11-1 with TRBJ2-3, with TRBD2 identical over 8 bases. Germline loops: CDR1 SGHAT, CDR2 FQDESV (reference sequence). This CDR3 region has 15 residues. Germline trimming cut 1 base from V and 5 bases from J; bases unmatched to any gene: 5. The CDR3: CASSLDGRAEDTQYF. The CDR3 DNA sequence: TGTGCCAGCAGCTTAGACGGGAGGGCCGAAGATACGCAGTATTTT.

This clonotype turned up a few times. The chain couples TRBV5-6 to TRBJ1-2, with 7 bases identical to TRBD1. V trimming: 4 bases; J trimming: 2 bases; junction bases outside the gene matches: 5. The CDR3 has 14 residues. Germline assignment: CDR1 SGHDT and CDR2 YYEEEE. CDR3 loop: CASSRQGSNYGYTF. The CDR3 bases are TGTGCCAGCAGCCGACAGGGATCGAACTATGGCTACACCTTC.

The chain employs TRBV28 and TRBJ2-2; D unresolved. Per the germline V gene, CDR1 is MDHEN and CDR2 is SYDVKM. The CDR3 extends over 12 amino acids. Trimming removed 6 bases at V and 4 bases at J, with 6 bases between. The CDR3 is CASRALTGELFF. Written as DNA, the CDR3 is TGTGCCAGCAGGGCTCTCACCGGGGAGCTGTTTTTT. Drawing the rest from reference TRBV28 and TRBJ2-2, the complete variable domain is DVKVTQSSRYLVKRTGEKVFLECVQDMDHENMFWYRQDPGLGLRLIYFSYDVKMKEKGDIPEGYSVSREKKERFSLILESASTNQTSMYLCASRALTGELFFGEGSRLTVL.

This clonotype was counted only a few times. The chain links TRBV12-3 or TRBV12-4 to TRBJ1-5; TRBD1 matches 8 bases. After removal of 10 bases from V and 5 bases from J, the junction contained 10 bases not matched to a gene. The CDR3 length is 14 residues. DNA for the CDR3: TGTGCCACCAAGGACAGGGAATCAGATCAGCCCCAGCATTTT. Translation: CATKDRESDQPQHF.

A few counts support this clonotype. The chain combines TRBV28 with TRBJ2-2; TRBD1 matches 8 bases. This CDR3 is built from 14 residues. The V and J ends lost 6 bases and 7 bases, in that order; junction bases with no gene match: 7. Germline V CDR1 and CDR2: MDHEN, SYDVKM. CDR3 protein: CASRGRGHNGELFF. DNA for the CDR3: TGTGCCAGCAGGGGCAGGGGGCATAACGGGGAGCTGTTTTTT.

The V gene is TRBV20-1, the J gene TRBJ2-2; D is tentatively TRBD1 or TRBD2 (5 bases each). V was shortened by 5 bases and J by 6 bases, with 13 bases between the two germline ends. The CDR3 has 13 amino acids. Per the germline V gene, CDR1 is DFQATT and CDR2 is SNEGSKA (reference sequence). CDR3 sequence: CSAFSEGSGELFF. The CDR3 DNA sequence: TGCAGTGCTTTCTCTGAGGGGTCCGGGGAGCTGTTTTTT.

V is TRBV6-1 and J is TRBJ2-3, with 9 nucleotides matching TRBD2. Trimming removed 2 bases from V and 4 bases from J; junction bases left unmatched: 7. This CDR3 region has 16 residues. Per the germline V gene, CDR1 is MNHNS and CDR2 is SASEGT. For the CDR3, the DNA is TGTGCCAGCAGTGAAAGGGGTAGCGGGAGCCCAGATACGCAGTATTTT. Residues: CASSERGSGSPDTQYF.

J is TRBJ2-7 and V is TRBV12-3 or TRBV12-4; 7 nucleotides line up with TRBD1. After removal of 4 bases from V and 6 bases from J, the junction contained 9 bases not matched to a gene. CDR3 length equals 14 residues. CDR3 in DNA: TGTGCCAGCAGTTCCCTGGACAGGTCGGGCGAGCAGTACTTC. As protein: CASSSLDRSGEQYF.

The chain recombines TRBV6-4 with TRBJ2-7; maybe TRBD2 (5 bases). CDR1 and CDR2 from the germline V gene are MRHNA and SNTAGT. Trimming shortened V by 6 bases and J by 1 base, and 16 bases separated the two germline ends. The CDR3 contains 15 residues. The CDR3 loop reads CASRDPRGTSYEQYF. The CDR3 bases are TGTGCCAGCAGGGACCCTCGGGGAACTTCCTACGAGCAGTACTTC.

This clonotype came up many times. The V call is TRBV7-8, the J call TRBJ2-5; D is uncertain. The germline V gene encodes CDR1 SGHVS and CDR2 FQNEAQ. This CDR3 has 11 residues. V lost 0 bases and J lost 4, with 0 bases in between. This CDR3 reads CASSLAETQYF. CDR3 DNA: TGTGCCAGCAGCTTAGCAGAGACCCAGTACTTC.

This chain uses TRBV12-3 or TRBV12-4 with TRBJ1-6; D is possibly TRBD1 (6 bases). Trimming took 6 bases from V and 8 from J, leaving 20 bases between them. The CDR3 runs 16 residues. The CDR3 nucleotides are TGTGCCAGCAGGTCTCGGGAGGGGGTGGAGGATTCACCCCTCCACTTT. This gives the protein CASRSREGVEDSPLHF.

The chain is built from TRBV11-3 and TRBJ2-1; 7 bases fit TRBD2. The length of the CDR3 is 17 residues. The trim removed 7 bases at V and 2 bases at J, leaving 14 bases unmatched. Germline V lookup: CDR1 SGHNT, CDR2 YENEEA. CDR3 DNA sequence: TGTGCCAGCACCCCACGCAGGGAGCGGGGACCCTACAATGAGCAGTTCTTC. This codes for CASTPRRERGPYNEQFF.

This clonotype has only a few counts. This chain connects TRBV7-9 to TRBJ2-5; 7 nucleotides match TRBD2. The CDR3 runs to 14 residues. Germline loops: CDR1 SEHNR, CDR2 FQNEAQ (reference sequence). Losses at the gene ends were 6 bases for V and 5 bases for J; bases not matched to a gene: 9. CDR3 sequence reads: CASSFHSGGETQYF. CDR3 DNA sequence: TGTGCCAGCAGTTTTCACTCCGGGGGGGAGACCCAGTACTTC.

A few counts support this clonotype. This rearrangement joins TRBV7-6 to TRBJ1-2; 7 nucleotides align to TRBD1. The CDR3 consists of 15 residues. V shed 7 bases and J 1 base; nucleotides not matched to a gene: 9. CDR1 SGHVS and CDR2 FNYEAQ come from the germline V gene. The CDR3, as DNA: TGTGCCAGCACCCAAGGGGGGACAGTTAACTATGGCTACACCTTC. Translating it yields CASTQGGTVNYGYTF.

CDR3 in amino acids: CSARDLRDSFYEQYF. DNA of the CDR3: TGCAGTGCTAGAGACCTCCGGGACAGCTTCTACGAGCAGTACTTC. The chain recombines TRBV20-1 with TRBJ2-7, with 7 bases that match TRBD1. Trimming removed 0 bases from V and 3 bases from J; junction bases left unmatched: 8. This CDR3 has 15 amino acids. Looked up from germline, CDR1 is DFQATT and CDR2 is SNEGSKA (reference sequence).

The chain carries TRBV7-3 and TRBJ2-1; 11 bases agree with TRBD1. Germline CDR1 reads SGHTA; CDR2 reads FQGTGA. The CDR3 is 15 residues long. The trim removed 3 bases at V and 5 bases at J, leaving 3 bases unmatched. CDR3 DNA: TGTGCCAGCAGCTTCGGGACAGGGGGAAACAATGAGCAGTTCTTC. It encodes CASSFGTGGNNEQFF.

The chain carries TRBV28 and TRBJ2-7, with TRBD2 identical over 15 bases. There are 19 residues in the CDR3. Looked up from germline, CDR1 is MDHEN and CDR2 is SYDVKM. Trimming removed 3 bases from V and 3 bases from J; junction bases left unmatched: 12. CDR3 amino acids: CASSLGLAGGPGDLYEQYF. The CDR3 DNA reads as TGTGCCAGCAGTTTGGGACTAGCGGGAGGTCCCGGGGACCTCTACGAGCAGTACTTC.

In its sample, this clonotype was seen once. The chain is built from TRBV10-3 and TRBJ1-4, with D hard to call. Trimming stripped 2 bases from V and 3 bases from J, with 19 bases between. Germline CDR1 ENHRY, CDR2 SYGVKD. CDR3 length: 18 residues. The CDR3 nucleotides are TGTGCCATCAGTGAGGGACCCCTTTATCAAGTGGCTAATGAAAAACTGTTTTTT. This encodes CAISEGPLYQVANEKLFF.

The V gene is TRBV5-4, the J gene TRBJ2-3; 8 bases match TRBD2. This CDR3 is built from 18 residues. The germline V gene has CDR1 SGHNT and CDR2 YYREEE (reference sequence). The J segment lost 1 base and the V segment lost 4 bases, leaving 14 bases of the junction unmatched. CDR3 DNA sequence: TGTGCCAGCAGCCCCCTAAACGGGCGGGGGGCTCGCACAGATACGCAGTATTTT. Protein sequence: CASSPLNGRGARTDTQYF.

This clonotype has at least ten counts. This chain links TRBV19 with TRBJ2-3; 10 bases match TRBD2. The V and J ends lost 5 bases and 4 bases, in that order; junction bases with no gene match: 6. There are 15 residues in the CDR3. Per the germline V gene, CDR1 is LNHDA and CDR2 is SQIVND (reference sequence). CDR3 region: CASSAASGRSDTQYF. The CDR3 bases are TGTGCCAGTAGTGCCGCTAGCGGGAGATCAGATACGCAGTATTTT.

The chain couples TRBV2 to TRBJ2-1; 7 bases are shared with TRBD2. Germline V gene lookup returns CDR1 SNHLY and CDR2 FYNNEI. This CDR3 comprises 14 residues. The trim removed 7 bases at V and 7 bases at J, leaving 10 bases unmatched. CDR3 in DNA: TGTGCCAGCACCGACTCCGCCGGGGGGAATGAGCAGTTCTTC. Its protein product is CASTDSAGGNEQFF.